These T cell receptor beta chains were read from a single sample in a study of T cell responses to AZD1222 COVID-19 vaccine. Sequencing was performed with immunoSEQ multiplex PCR; in TCRdb, only in-frame clones are kept and a portion is missing. The sample carries fewer than 200,000 clones, 94% recorded once. Material: peripheral blood, obtained 28 days after the second AZD1222 dose. The receptors were gathered from an adult who received the AZD1222 COVID-19 vaccine. CDR3s include the opening cysteine and the closing phenylalanine or tryptophan. Fields, in order: V gene, J gene, clone size, CDR3 protein. Clone size is shown for a subset of rows, as once, few, many or a class of expanded clone.

V gene: TRBV24-1; J gene: TRBJ2-5; clone size: once; CDR3 protein: CADVAGLRGRGTQYF
V gene: TRBV2; J gene: TRBJ1-6; clone size: -; CDR3 protein: CASSEWDSENSPLHF
V gene: TRBV11-1; J gene: TRBJ2-5; clone size: -; CDR3 protein: CASSLLQETQYF
V gene: TRBV5-1; J gene: TRBJ1-4; clone size: -; CDR3 protein: CASSLFPGQPRGEKLFF
V gene: TRBV15; J gene: TRBJ1-5; clone size: -; CDR3 protein: CATSRDGNQPQHF
V gene: TRBV7-9; J gene: TRBJ1-2; clone size: -; CDR3 protein: CASSTFSTGVDGYTF
V gene: TRBV5-6; J gene: TRBJ2-7; clone size: once; CDR3 protein: CASSPWGRYEQYF
V gene: TRBV3-1/TRBV3-2; J gene: TRBJ2-2; clone size: -; CDR3 protein: CASSRWTRNTGELFF
V gene: TRBV7-9; J gene: TRBJ2-7; clone size: -; CDR3 protein: CASSRGSSYEQYF
V gene: TRBV6-4; J gene: TRBJ1-1; clone size: -; CDR3 protein: CASSDTGGMNTEAFF
V gene: TRBV7-2; J gene: TRBJ1-5; clone size: -; CDR3 protein: CASSLGQGPQHF
V gene: TRBV28; J gene: TRBJ2-2; clone size: few; CDR3 protein: CASSLWGLAGGPGELFF
V gene: TRBV4-1; J gene: TRBJ2-1; clone size: -; CDR3 protein: CASSRGPSGLNEQFF
V gene: TRBV11-3; J gene: TRBJ2-7; clone size: -; CDR3 protein: CASSLLGGAYEQYF
V gene: TRBV19; J gene: TRBJ2-7; clone size: -; CDR3 protein: CASSIPGFLYEQYF
V gene: TRBV6-5; J gene: TRBJ2-5; clone size: -; CDR3 protein: CATSGSLALETQYF
V gene: TRBV20-1; J gene: TRBJ2-7; clone size: -; CDR3 protein: CSASSPGLAGYEQYF
V gene: TRBV5-4; J gene: TRBJ2-7; clone size: -; CDR3 protein: CASSSDRRYEQYF
V gene: TRBV7-2; J gene: TRBJ1-2; clone size: -; CDR3 protein: CASSLGKEANYGYTF
V gene: TRBV6-5; J gene: TRBJ2-7; clone size: -; CDR3 protein: CASSRLDYEQYF
V gene: TRBV18; J gene: TRBJ2-1; clone size: -; CDR3 protein: CASSIGLVFSSDEQFF
V gene: TRBV5-6; J gene: TRBJ1-6; clone size: -; CDR3 protein: CASSLDRNSPLHF
V gene: TRBV28; J gene: TRBJ1-2; clone size: -; CDR3 protein: CASSLFDRGDGYTF
V gene: TRBV16; J gene: TRBJ1-1; clone size: -; CDR3 protein: CASSQSLVVPQEDTEAFF
V gene: TRBV2; J gene: TRBJ2-3; clone size: -; CDR3 protein: CASSEAKILADTDTQYF
V gene: TRBV7-9; J gene: TRBJ2-1; clone size: few; CDR3 protein: CASSAQRLAGAYNEQFF
V gene: TRBV20-1; J gene: TRBJ1-2; clone size: -; CDR3 protein: CRDGGYTF
V gene: TRBV4-3; J gene: TRBJ2-3; clone size: -; CDR3 protein: CASSQEGLAGRTDTQYF
V gene: TRBV27; J gene: TRBJ2-7; clone size: -; CDR3 protein: CASSSSSVYEQYF
V gene: TRBV28; J gene: TRBJ1-3; clone size: -; CDR3 protein: CASSFPGSSGNTIYF
V gene: TRBV19; J gene: TRBJ1-1; clone size: -; CDR3 protein: CASSPYMNTEAFF
V gene: TRBV5-4; J gene: TRBJ2-7; clone size: -; CDR3 protein: CASTKQGQQAGQYF
V gene: TRBV6-1; J gene: TRBJ2-5; clone size: -; CDR3 protein: CASSEIDGRGQETQYF
V gene: TRBV28; J gene: TRBJ2-7; clone size: -; CDR3 protein: CASTSWGQGGTYEQYF
V gene: TRBV6-2/TRBV6-3; J gene: TRBJ2-7; clone size: -; CDR3 protein: CASSFRTSGGAGEQYF
V gene: TRBV9; J gene: TRBJ2-3; clone size: -; CDR3 protein: CASSYIQDRLRDTQYF
V gene: TRBV28; J gene: TRBJ2-7; clone size: -; CDR3 protein: CASSPQIAGGRYEQYF
V gene: TRBV30; J gene: TRBJ1-1; clone size: -; CDR3 protein: CAWSDTGGTEAFF
V gene: TRBV7-2; J gene: TRBJ1-3; clone size: -; CDR3 protein: CASSSTYSGNTIYF
V gene: TRBV5-1; J gene: TRBJ2-1; clone size: -; CDR3 protein: CASSPQGGIVRHEQFF
V gene: TRBV6-1; J gene: TRBJ1-1; clone size: once; CDR3 protein: CASSHAGGTEAFF
V gene: TRBV7-6; J gene: TRBJ2-1; clone size: -; CDR3 protein: CASSQRLAGAYNEQFF
V gene: TRBV9; J gene: TRBJ2-7; clone size: -; CDR3 protein: CASSARTGTTYEQYF
V gene: TRBV16; J gene: TRBJ1-2; clone size: -; CDR3 protein: CASSQQRGDRRWSYGYTF
V gene: TRBV9; J gene: TRBJ2-1; clone size: -; CDR3 protein: CASSRRDSSSYNEQFF
V gene: TRBV10-2; J gene: TRBJ2-1; clone size: -; CDR3 protein: CASSEWTSFSYNEQFF
V gene: TRBV7-9; J gene: TRBJ2-2; clone size: -; CDR3 protein: CASSLPSGTGELFF
V gene: TRBV5-8; J gene: TRBJ1-5; clone size: -; CDR3 protein: CASSRTFSYSNQPQHF
V gene: TRBV29-1; J gene: TRBJ2-1; clone size: -; CDR3 protein: CSVPRTSGQGGEQFF